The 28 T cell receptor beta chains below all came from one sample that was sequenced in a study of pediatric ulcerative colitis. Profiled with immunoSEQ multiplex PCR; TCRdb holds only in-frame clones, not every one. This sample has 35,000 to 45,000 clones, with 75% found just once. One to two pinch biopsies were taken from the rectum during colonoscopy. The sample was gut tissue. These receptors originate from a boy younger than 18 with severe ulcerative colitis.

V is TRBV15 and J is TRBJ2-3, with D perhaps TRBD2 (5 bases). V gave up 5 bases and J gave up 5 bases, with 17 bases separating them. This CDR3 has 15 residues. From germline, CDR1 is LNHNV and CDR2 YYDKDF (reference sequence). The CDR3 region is CATSPSPDGLDTQYF. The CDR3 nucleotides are TGTGCCACCAGCCCTAGCCCGGACGGACTAGATACGCAGTATTTT. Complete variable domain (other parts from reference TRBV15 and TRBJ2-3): DAMVIQNPRYQVTQFGKPVTLSCSQTLNHNVMYWYQQKSSQAPKLLFHYYDKDFNNEADTPDNFQSRRPNTSFCFLDIRSPGLGDTAMYLCATSPSPDGLDTQYFGPGTRLTVL.

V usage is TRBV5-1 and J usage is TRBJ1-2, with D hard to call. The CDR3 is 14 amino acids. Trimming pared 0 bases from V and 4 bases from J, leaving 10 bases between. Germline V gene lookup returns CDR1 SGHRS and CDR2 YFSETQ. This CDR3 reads CASSLEGHSYGYTF. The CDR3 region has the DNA TGCGCCAGCAGCTTGGAAGGTCATAGCTATGGCTACACCTTC.

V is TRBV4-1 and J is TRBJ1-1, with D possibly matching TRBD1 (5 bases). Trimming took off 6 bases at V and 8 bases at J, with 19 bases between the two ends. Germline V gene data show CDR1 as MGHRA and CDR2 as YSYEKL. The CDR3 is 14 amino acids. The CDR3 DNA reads TGCGCCAGCAGTCCTACAGGACTTCAGAGGGAAGCTTTCTTT. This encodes CASSPTGLQREAFF.

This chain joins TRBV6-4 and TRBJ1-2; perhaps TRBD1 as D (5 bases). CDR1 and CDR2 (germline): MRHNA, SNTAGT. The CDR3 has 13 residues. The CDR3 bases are TGTGTCCCTACGACACAGGACGTAGGAGTCCACACCTTC. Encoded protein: CVPTTQDVGVHTF.

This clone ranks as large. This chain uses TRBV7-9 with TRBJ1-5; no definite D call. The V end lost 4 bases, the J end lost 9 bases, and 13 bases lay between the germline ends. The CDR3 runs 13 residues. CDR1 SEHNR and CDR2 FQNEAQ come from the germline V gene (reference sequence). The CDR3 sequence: CASSYFLGWPQHF. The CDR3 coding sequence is TGTGCCAGCAGCTATTTTCTGGGTTGGCCCCAGCATTTT.

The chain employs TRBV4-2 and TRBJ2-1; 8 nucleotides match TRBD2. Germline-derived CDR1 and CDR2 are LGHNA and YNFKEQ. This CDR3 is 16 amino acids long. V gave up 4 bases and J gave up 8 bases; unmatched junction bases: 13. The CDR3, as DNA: TGTGCCAGCAGCCGGGCACTCAGCGGGGGTTTCGATGAGCAGTTCTTC. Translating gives CASSRALSGGFDEQFF.

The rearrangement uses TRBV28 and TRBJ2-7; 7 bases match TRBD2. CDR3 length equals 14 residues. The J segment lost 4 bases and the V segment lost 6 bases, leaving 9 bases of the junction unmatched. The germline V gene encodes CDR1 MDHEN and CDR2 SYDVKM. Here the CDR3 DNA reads TGTGCCAGCAGATCATGGGGGGGGTTATACGAGCAGTACTTC. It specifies CASRSWGGLYEQYF.

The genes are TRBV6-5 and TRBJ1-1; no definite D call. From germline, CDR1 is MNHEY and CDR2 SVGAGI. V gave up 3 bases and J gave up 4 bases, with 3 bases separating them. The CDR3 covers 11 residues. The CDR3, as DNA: TGTGCCAGCAGTTATACCACTGAAGCTTTCTTT. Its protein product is CASSYTTEAFF.

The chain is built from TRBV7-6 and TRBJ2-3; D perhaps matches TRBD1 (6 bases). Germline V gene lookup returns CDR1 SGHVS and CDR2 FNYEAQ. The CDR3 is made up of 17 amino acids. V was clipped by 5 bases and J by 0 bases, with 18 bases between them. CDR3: CASSPQWGPSSTDTQYF. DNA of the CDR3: TGTGCCAGCAGCCCGCAGTGGGGGCCTTCAAGCACAGATACGCAGTATTTT.

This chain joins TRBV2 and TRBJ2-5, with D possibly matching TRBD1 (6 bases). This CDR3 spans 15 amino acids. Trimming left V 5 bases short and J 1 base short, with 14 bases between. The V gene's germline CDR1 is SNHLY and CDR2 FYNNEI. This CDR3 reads CASSPNRVLQETQYF. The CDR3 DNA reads TGTGCCAGCAGTCCTAACAGGGTACTCCAAGAGACCCAGTACTTC.

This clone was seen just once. The CDR3 spells CASRSTGSYGYTF. The CDR3 DNA reads TGTGCCAGTAGATCGACGGGGAGCTATGGCTACACCTTC. The chain links TRBV19 to TRBJ1-2; no reliable D call. This CDR3 region has 13 residues. V dropped 6 bases and J dropped 4 bases, with 12 bases sitting between them. Per germline, CDR1 LNHDA and CDR2 SQIVND (reference sequence).

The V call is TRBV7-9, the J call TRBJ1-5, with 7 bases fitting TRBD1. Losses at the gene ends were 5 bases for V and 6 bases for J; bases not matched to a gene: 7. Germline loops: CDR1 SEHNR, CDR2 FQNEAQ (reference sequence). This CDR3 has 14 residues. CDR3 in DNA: TGTGCCAGCAGCCTAGACAGGGATGCTCAGCCCCAGCATTTT. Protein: CASSLDRDAQPQHF. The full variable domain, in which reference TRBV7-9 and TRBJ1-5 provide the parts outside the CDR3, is DTGVSQNPRHKITKRGQNVTFRCDPISEHNRLYWYRQTLGQGPEFLTYFQNEAQLEKSRLLSDRFSAERPKGSFSTLEIQRTEQGDSAMYLCASSLDRDAQPQHFGDGTRLSIL.

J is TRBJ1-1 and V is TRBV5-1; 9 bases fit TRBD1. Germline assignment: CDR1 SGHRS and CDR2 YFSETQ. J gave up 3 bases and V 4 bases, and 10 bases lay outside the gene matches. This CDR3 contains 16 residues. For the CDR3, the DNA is TGCGCCAGCAGCCCCGGCTGGACAGGGGAGGACACTGAAGCTTTCTTT. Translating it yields CASSPGWTGEDTEAFF.

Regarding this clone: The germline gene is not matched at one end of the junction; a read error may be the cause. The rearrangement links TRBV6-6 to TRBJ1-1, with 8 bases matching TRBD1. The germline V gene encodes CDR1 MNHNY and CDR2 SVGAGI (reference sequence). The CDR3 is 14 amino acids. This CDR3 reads CATSPGGGNTEAFF. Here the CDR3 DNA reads TGTGCCACCAGTCCAGGGGGCGGAAACACTGAAGCTTTCTTT.

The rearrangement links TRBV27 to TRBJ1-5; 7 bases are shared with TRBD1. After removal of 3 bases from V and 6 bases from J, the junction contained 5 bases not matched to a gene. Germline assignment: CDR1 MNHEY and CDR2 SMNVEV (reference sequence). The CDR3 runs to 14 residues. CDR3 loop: CASSFAGGSQPQHF. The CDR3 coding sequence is TGTGCCAGCAGTTTCGCAGGGGGTTCTCAGCCCCAGCATTTT.

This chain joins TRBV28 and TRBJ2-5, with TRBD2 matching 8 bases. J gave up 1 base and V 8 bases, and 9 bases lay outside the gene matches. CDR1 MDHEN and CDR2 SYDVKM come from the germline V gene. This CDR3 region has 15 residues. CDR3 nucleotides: TGTGCCAGCCAAGAGCGGGGGTCGTTCCAAGAGACCCAGTACTTC. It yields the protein CASQERGSFQETQYF.

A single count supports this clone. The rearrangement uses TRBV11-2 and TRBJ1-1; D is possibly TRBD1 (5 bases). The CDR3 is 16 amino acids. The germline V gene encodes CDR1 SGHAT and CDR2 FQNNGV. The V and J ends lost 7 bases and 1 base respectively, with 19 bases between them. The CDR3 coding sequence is TGTGCCAGCACCTCAATATGGGGACTTTCGAACACTGAAGCTTTCTTT. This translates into CASTSIWGLSNTEAFF.

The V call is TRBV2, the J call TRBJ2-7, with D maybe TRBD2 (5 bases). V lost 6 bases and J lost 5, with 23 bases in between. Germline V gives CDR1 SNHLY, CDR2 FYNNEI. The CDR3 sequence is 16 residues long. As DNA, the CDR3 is TGTGCCAGCAGGGGAGAGTTCAGGACGATGTCAGACGAGCAGTACTTC. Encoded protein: CASRGEFRTMSDEQYF. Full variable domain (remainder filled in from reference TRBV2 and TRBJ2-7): EPEVTQTPSHQVTQMGQEVILRCVPISNHLYFYWYRQILGQKVEFLVSFYNNEISEKSEIFDDQFSVERPDGSNFTLKIRSTKLEDSAMYFCASRGEFRTMSDEQYFGPGTRLTVT.

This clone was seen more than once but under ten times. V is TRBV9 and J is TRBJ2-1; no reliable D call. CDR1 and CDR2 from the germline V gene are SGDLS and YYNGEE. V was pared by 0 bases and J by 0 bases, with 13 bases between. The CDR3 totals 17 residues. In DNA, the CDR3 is TGTGCCAGCAGCGTAGGGGTAGGATCGGGCTCCTACAATGAGCAGTTCTTC. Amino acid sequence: CASSVGVGSGSYNEQFF.

The CDR3 region has the DNA TGTGCCAGCAGCGTGGCATTCACAGATACGCAGTATTTT. Its protein is CASSVAFTDTQYF. The chain carries TRBV9 and TRBJ2-3, with D unresolved. CDR1 SGDLS and CDR2 YYNGEE come from the germline V gene. This CDR3 is 13 amino acids long. Trimming cost V 2 bases and J 2 bases, with 6 bases left between them.

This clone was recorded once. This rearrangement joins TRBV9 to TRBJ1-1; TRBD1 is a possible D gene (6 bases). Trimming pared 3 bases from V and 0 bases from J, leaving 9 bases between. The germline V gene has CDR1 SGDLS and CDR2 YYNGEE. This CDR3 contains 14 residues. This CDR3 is CASSAGQMNTEAFF. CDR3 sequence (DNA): TGTGCCAGCAGCGCAGGACAGATGAACACTGAAGCTTTCTTT.

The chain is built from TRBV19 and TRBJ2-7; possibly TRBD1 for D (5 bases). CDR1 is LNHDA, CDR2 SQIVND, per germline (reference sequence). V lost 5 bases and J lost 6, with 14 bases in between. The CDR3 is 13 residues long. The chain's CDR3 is CASSLRQGGEQYF. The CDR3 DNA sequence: TGTGCCAGTAGTTTAAGGCAGGGTGGCGAGCAGTACTTC.

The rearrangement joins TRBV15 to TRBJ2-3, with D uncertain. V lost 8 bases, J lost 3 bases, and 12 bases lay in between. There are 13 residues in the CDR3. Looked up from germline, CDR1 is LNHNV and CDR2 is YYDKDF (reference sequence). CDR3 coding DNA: TGTGCCACCTCGCCTCAAGGGACAGATACGCAGTATTTT. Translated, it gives CATSPQGTDTQYF.

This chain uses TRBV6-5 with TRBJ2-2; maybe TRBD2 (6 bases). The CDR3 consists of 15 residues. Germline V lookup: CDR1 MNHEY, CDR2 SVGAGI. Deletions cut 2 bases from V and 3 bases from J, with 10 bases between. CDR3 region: CASSYRRGDTGELFF. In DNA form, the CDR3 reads TGTGCCAGCAGTTACCGGCGGGGTGACACCGGGGAGCTGTTTTTT.

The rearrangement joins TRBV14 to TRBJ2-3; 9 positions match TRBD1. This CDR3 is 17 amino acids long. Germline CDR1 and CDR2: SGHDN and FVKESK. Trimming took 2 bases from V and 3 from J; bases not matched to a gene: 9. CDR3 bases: TGTGCCAGCAGCCAAACAAACTGGGACAGGGAGACAGATACGCAGTATTTT. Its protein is CASSQTNWDRETDTQYF.

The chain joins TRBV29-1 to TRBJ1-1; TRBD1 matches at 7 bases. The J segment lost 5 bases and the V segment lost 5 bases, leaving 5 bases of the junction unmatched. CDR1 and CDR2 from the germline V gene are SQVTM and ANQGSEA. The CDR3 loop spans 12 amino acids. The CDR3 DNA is TGCAGCGTTTCCAGGGGGAATACTGAAGCTTTCTTT. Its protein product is CSVSRGNTEAFF. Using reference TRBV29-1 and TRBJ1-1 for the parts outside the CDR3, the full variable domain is SAVISQKPSRDICQRGTSLTIQCQVDSQVTMMFWYRQQPGQSLTLIATANQGSEATYESGFVIDKFPISRPNLTFSTLTVSNMSPEDSSIYLCSVSRGNTEAFFGQGTRLTVV.

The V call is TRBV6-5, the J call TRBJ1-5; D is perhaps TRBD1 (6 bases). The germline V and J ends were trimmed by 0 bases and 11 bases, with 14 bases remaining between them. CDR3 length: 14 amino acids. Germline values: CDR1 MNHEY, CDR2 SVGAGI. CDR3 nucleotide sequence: TGTGCCAGCAGTTACTCACAGGGAACTCCGGCCCAGCATTTT. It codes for CASSYSQGTPAQHF.

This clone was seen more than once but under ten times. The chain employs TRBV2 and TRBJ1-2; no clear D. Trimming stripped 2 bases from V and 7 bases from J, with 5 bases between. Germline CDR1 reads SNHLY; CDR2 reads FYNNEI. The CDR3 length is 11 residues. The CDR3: CASSERVGYTF. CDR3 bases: TGTGCCAGCAGTGAAAGGGTTGGCTACACCTTC.